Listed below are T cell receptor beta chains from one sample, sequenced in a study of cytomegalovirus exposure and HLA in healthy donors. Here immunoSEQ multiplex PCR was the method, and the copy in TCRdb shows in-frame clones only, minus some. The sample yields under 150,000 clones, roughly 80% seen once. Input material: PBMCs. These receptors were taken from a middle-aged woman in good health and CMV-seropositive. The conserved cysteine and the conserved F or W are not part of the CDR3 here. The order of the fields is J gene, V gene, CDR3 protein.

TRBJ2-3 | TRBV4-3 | ASSQDRQGASTDTQY
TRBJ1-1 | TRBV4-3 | ASSQVNRGTEAF
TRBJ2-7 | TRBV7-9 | ASSLLSDS
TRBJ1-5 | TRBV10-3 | AISERGRDDQPQH
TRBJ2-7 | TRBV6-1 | ASSLGQGGEQY
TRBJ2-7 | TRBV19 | ASSLYNAEQY
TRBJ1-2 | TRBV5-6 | ASSLGSGVYGYT
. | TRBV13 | ASSSRDRGHEQY
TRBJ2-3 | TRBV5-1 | ASSDDSTPTDTQY
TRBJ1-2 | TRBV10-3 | AISNRALDYGYT
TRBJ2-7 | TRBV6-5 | ASSYRGGAPYEQY
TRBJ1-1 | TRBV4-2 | ASSLYERTEAF
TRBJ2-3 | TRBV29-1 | SVRGVDTQY
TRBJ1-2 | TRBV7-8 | ASSLAGDEDYGYT
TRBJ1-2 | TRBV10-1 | ASRPSSGVHYGYT
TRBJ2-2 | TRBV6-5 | ASSSDKANTGELF
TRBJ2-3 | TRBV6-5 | ASSYMAGGFTDTQY
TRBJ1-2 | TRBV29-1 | SAGHPGGYT
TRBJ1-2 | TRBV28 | ASTELPAGYGYT
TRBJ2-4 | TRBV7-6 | ASSISGSGDIQY
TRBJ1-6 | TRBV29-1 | SVIGLLNSPLH
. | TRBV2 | ASIPAGGFGEQY
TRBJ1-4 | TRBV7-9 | ASSLRGSEKLF
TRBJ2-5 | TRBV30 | AWKSGKTQY
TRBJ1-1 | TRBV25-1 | ASHGVWDTEAF
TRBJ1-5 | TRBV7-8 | ASSRGRTTSNQPQH
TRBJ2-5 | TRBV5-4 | ASRPQGGVGTQY
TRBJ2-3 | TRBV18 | ASSPVGGASVYTQY
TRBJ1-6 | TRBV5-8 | ASSLAQGQYSPLH
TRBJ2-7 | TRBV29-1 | SVVELAGYEQY
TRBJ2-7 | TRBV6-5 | ASRGGLASYEQY
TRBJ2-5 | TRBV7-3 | ASSPPSQETQY
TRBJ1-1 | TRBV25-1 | ASSDKGGNTEAF
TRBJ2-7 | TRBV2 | ASRRLSYEQY
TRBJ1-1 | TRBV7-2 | ASSSQGANTEAF
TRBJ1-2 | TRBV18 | ASSPQKVQGNGYT
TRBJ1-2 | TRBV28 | ASSPAQAGRYYGYT
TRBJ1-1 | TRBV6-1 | ASSERRNKMNTEAF
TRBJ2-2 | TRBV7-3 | ASSLSWGPSGELF
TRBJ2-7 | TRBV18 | ASSPRGQITYEQY
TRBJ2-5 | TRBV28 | ASSPYPLTGSQETQY
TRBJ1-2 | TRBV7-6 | ASSLWGGSGYT
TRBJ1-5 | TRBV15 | ATSRDPREPQH
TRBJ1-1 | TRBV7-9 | ASSPLGGAGGTEAF
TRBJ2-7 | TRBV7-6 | ASSLFAGQTYEQY
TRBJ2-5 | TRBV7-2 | ASSLRSGSGQETQY
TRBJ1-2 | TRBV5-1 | ASSSPTPSNRRGGQKGGQGYT
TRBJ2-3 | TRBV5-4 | ASSLGLADTDTQY
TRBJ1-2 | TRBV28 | ASSRQGAYGYT
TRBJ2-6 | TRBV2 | ASSAKTGANVLT
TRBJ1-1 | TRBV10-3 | AISGTGQNTEAF
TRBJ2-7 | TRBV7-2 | ASSPSGQSSYEQY
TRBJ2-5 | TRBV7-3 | ASSLAGGKETQY
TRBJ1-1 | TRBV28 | ASAEEGAIRGTEAF